A selection of T cell receptor beta chains follows, all from one sample in a study of shared clonotypes between healthy human individuals. Only in-frame clones appear in the TCRdb table, and some are missing; sequencing was by immunoSEQ multiplex PCR. The table records under 600,000 clones, 95% to 96% of them present only once. The specimen sequenced was naive CD4+ T cells sorted from blood. The receptor set was obtained from a woman in her twenties or thirties in good health. Each CDR3 is given with its conserved first and last residue. Each record gives: CDR3 protein, CDR3 DNA, J gene, D gene, V gene, clone size. A D gene is named only where the DNA matches it firmly. Clone size, where shown, is once, few, many, or a class for clones that have expanded.

cdr3_aa: CASRHRTGGDSYEQYF
cdr3_nt: TGTGCCAGTAGGCACCGGACAGGGGGGGACTCCTACGAGCAGTACTTC
j_call: TRBJ2-7
d_call: TRBD1
v_call: TRBV19
clone_size: -

cdr3_aa: CASSILGQVSGNTIYF
cdr3_nt: TGTGCCAGTAGTATATTAGGACAGGTCTCTGGAAACACCATATATTTT
j_call: TRBJ1-3
d_call: TRBD1
v_call: TRBV19
clone_size: -

cdr3_aa: CSVAGQANYGYTF
cdr3_nt: TGCAGCGTTGCTGGACAGGCCAACTATGGCTACACCTTC
j_call: TRBJ1-2
d_call: TRBD1
v_call: TRBV29-1
clone_size: -

cdr3_aa: CASSPGLAGYEQFF
cdr3_nt: TGTGCCAGCTCACCAGGGCTAGCGGGGTATGAGCAGTTCTTC
j_call: TRBJ2-1
d_call: TRBD2
v_call: TRBV18
clone_size: -

cdr3_aa: CATRQGAMSGANVLTF
cdr3_nt: TGTGCCACCCGACAGGGGGCCATGTCTGGGGCCAACGTCCTGACTTTC
j_call: TRBJ2-6
d_call: TRBD1
v_call: TRBV11-2
clone_size: -

cdr3_aa: CSVVGSGGKAGRMTGKQYF
cdr3_nt: TGCAGCGTCGTGGGTAGCGGGGGAAAAGCGGGGAGAATGACGGGAAAGCAGTACTTC
j_call: TRBJ2-5
d_call: TRBD2
v_call: TRBV29-1
clone_size: -

cdr3_aa: CASSPRTSGSHYNEQFF
cdr3_nt: TGTGCCAGCAGCCCCAGGACTAGCGGGAGTCACTACAATGAGCAGTTCTTC
j_call: TRBJ2-1
d_call: TRBD2
v_call: TRBV7-8
clone_size: -

cdr3_aa: CASSIERSSAEQFF
cdr3_nt: TGTGCCAGTAGTATAGAACGCTCCTCGGCTGAGCAGTTCTTC
j_call: TRBJ2-1
d_call: -
v_call: TRBV19
clone_size: once

cdr3_aa: CASSLPLSGTSGTDTQYF
cdr3_nt: TGTGCCAGCAGTTTACCCCTTAGTGGGACTAGCGGCACAGATACGCAGTATTTT
j_call: TRBJ2-3
d_call: TRBD2
v_call: TRBV28
clone_size: -

cdr3_aa: CASSPGLLPSYEQYF
cdr3_nt: TGCGCCAGCAGCCCGGGACTTTTGCCCTCCTACGAGCAGTACTTC
j_call: TRBJ2-7
d_call: -
v_call: TRBV5-1
clone_size: once

cdr3_aa: CAISGTSDTQYF
cdr3_nt: TGTGCCATCAGCGGGACATCAGATACGCAGTATTTT
j_call: TRBJ2-3
d_call: -
v_call: TRBV10-3
clone_size: -

cdr3_aa: CASSLQGPSRETQYF
cdr3_nt: TGTGCCAGCAGCTTACAGGGGCCATCGAGGGAGACCCAGTACTTC
j_call: TRBJ2-5
d_call: -
v_call: TRBV7-8
clone_size: -

cdr3_aa: CASSIPSGSTDTQYF
cdr3_nt: TGTGCCAGTAGTATCCCTAGCGGGAGCACAGATACGCAGTATTTT
j_call: TRBJ2-3
d_call: TRBD2
v_call: TRBV19
clone_size: -

cdr3_aa: CAGQERESGELFF
cdr3_nt: TGTGCCGGGCAAGAGCGGGAAAGCGGGGAGCTGTTTTTT
j_call: TRBJ2-2
d_call: TRBD2
v_call: TRBV10-3
clone_size: once

cdr3_aa: CASSLEGTGGFTEAFF
cdr3_nt: TGCGCCAGCAGCTTGGAAGGGACAGGGGGCTTCACTGAAGCTTTCTTT
j_call: TRBJ1-1
d_call: TRBD1
v_call: TRBV5-1
clone_size: -

cdr3_aa: CASSPGQYTGELFF
cdr3_nt: TGTGCCAGCAGTCCCGGACAGTACACCGGGGAGCTGTTTTTT
j_call: TRBJ2-2
d_call: -
v_call: TRBV6-6
clone_size: few

cdr3_aa: CASSFTGTKNTEAFF
cdr3_nt: TGTGCCAGCAGCTTCACCGGGACAAAGAACACTGAAGCTTTCTTT
j_call: TRBJ1-1
d_call: -
v_call: TRBV7-9
clone_size: -

cdr3_aa: CASSVRDSAYGYTF
cdr3_nt: TGTGCCAGCAGCGTCCGGGACAGCGCCTATGGCTACACCTTC
j_call: TRBJ1-2
d_call: TRBD1
v_call: TRBV5-4
clone_size: -

cdr3_aa: CASSSASQYGYTF
cdr3_nt: TGCGCCAGCAGCTCGGCATCACAATATGGCTACACCTTC
j_call: TRBJ1-2
d_call: -
v_call: TRBV5-1
clone_size: -

cdr3_aa: CASSLDGVSGNTIYF
cdr3_nt: TGTGCCAGCAGCTTAGATGGAGTCTCTGGAAACACCATATATTTT
j_call: TRBJ1-3
d_call: -
v_call: TRBV7-9
clone_size: -

cdr3_aa: CASSFGIYNEQFF
cdr3_nt: TGTGCCAGCAGTTTCGGGATCTACAATGAGCAGTTCTTC
j_call: TRBJ2-1
d_call: -
v_call: TRBV27
clone_size: -

cdr3_aa: CASSGAGRDYNEQFF
cdr3_nt: TGTGCCAGCAGTGGGGCGGGGAGGGACTACAATGAGCAGTTCTTC
j_call: TRBJ2-1
d_call: TRBD2
v_call: TRBV25-1
clone_size: -

cdr3_aa: CASSLRDSSLTEQFF
cdr3_nt: TGTGCCAGCAGCTTAAGGGACTCTTCTTTGACTGAGCAGTTCTTC
j_call: TRBJ2-1
d_call: -
v_call: TRBV11-2
clone_size: -

cdr3_aa: CASSPGEQGWGYTF
cdr3_nt: TGCGCCAGCAGCCCCGGTGAACAGGGCTGGGGCTACACCTTC
j_call: TRBJ1-2
d_call: -
v_call: TRBV5-1
clone_size: -

cdr3_aa: CASQEVRGTNYGYTF
cdr3_nt: TGCGCCAGCCAGGAGGTGCGGGGCACGAACTATGGCTACACCTTC
j_call: TRBJ1-2
d_call: -
v_call: TRBV4-1
clone_size: -

cdr3_aa: CAIGLAGGRIYEQYF
cdr3_nt: TGTGCCATCGGTTTAGCGGGAGGCCGAATATACGAGCAGTACTTC
j_call: TRBJ2-7
d_call: TRBD2
v_call: TRBV10-3
clone_size: -

cdr3_aa: CASSPQWQADGEQYF
cdr3_nt: TGCGCCAGCAGCCCCCAGTGGCAGGCGGATGGCGAGCAGTACTTC
j_call: TRBJ2-7
d_call: -
v_call: TRBV5-1
clone_size: -

cdr3_aa: CSANRPEQFF
cdr3_nt: TGCAGTGCAAATCGACCCGAGCAGTTCTTC
j_call: TRBJ2-1
d_call: -
v_call: TRBV20-1
clone_size: -

cdr3_aa: CASSEVPGELFF
cdr3_nt: TGTGCCAGCAGTGAAGTCCCCGGGGAGCTGTTTTTT
j_call: TRBJ2-2
d_call: -
v_call: TRBV6-4
clone_size: -

cdr3_aa: CASSSGLAGVDTQYF
cdr3_nt: TGTGCCAGCAGCTCGGGACTAGCGGGAGTGGATACGCAGTATTTT
j_call: TRBJ2-3
d_call: TRBD2
v_call: TRBV7-3
clone_size: once

cdr3_aa: CASSLQPDRSYEQYF
cdr3_nt: TGTGCCAGCAGTTTACAGCCCGACAGATCCTACGAGCAGTACTTC
j_call: TRBJ2-7
d_call: -
v_call: TRBV28
clone_size: -

cdr3_aa: CASSIGLALSSYEQYF
cdr3_nt: TGTGCCAGCAGCATCGGACTAGCCCTAAGCTCCTACGAGCAGTACTTC
j_call: TRBJ2-7
d_call: TRBD2
v_call: TRBV5-5
clone_size: -

cdr3_aa: CASSLRLAGVVEQFF
cdr3_nt: TGTGCCAGCAGCCTGAGACTAGCGGGAGTGGTTGAGCAGTTCTTC
j_call: TRBJ2-1
d_call: TRBD2
v_call: TRBV7-9
clone_size: -

cdr3_aa: CASSALTSAGVLFF
cdr3_nt: TGTGCCAGCAGTGCCCTTACGAGCGCGGGAGTCCTTTTCTTC
j_call: TRBJ2-1
d_call: TRBD2
v_call: TRBV6-4
clone_size: once

cdr3_aa: CASSIEGVDTEAFF
cdr3_nt: TGTGCCAGTAGTATCGAAGGGGTGGACACTGAAGCTTTCTTT
j_call: TRBJ1-1
d_call: -
v_call: TRBV19
clone_size: -

cdr3_aa: CAWSSTGVQPQHF
cdr3_nt: TGTGCCTGGAGTTCAACAGGGGTACAGCCCCAGCATTTT
j_call: TRBJ1-5
d_call: TRBD1
v_call: TRBV30
clone_size: -

cdr3_aa: CASSLDGEGEKLFF
cdr3_nt: TGCGCCAGCAGCTTGGACGGGGAAGGGGAAAAACTGTTTTTT
j_call: TRBJ1-4
d_call: -
v_call: TRBV5-1
clone_size: -

cdr3_aa: CASSRLAGRTQFF
cdr3_nt: TGTGCCAGCAGCAGACTAGCGGGAAGAACTCAGTTCTTC
j_call: TRBJ2-1
d_call: TRBD2
v_call: TRBV11-2
clone_size: -

cdr3_aa: CASSRLAGVEETQYF
cdr3_nt: TGTGCCAGCAGCCGTCTAGCGGGAGTGGAAGAGACCCAGTACTTC
j_call: TRBJ2-5
d_call: TRBD2
v_call: TRBV7-7
clone_size: -

cdr3_aa: CASSSDRGTEQYF
cdr3_nt: TGTGCCAGCAGTTCAGACCGAGGGACCGAGCAGTACTTC
j_call: TRBJ2-7
d_call: -
v_call: TRBV7-3
clone_size: -

cdr3_aa: CASSSGTSGSYEQYF
cdr3_nt: TGCGCCAGCAGCTCAGGGACTAGCGGCTCCTACGAGCAGTACTTC
j_call: TRBJ2-7
d_call: TRBD2
v_call: TRBV5-1
clone_size: -

cdr3_aa: CATGTGTGVYGYTF
cdr3_nt: TGTGCCACAGGTACCGGGACAGGGGTATATGGCTACACCTTC
j_call: TRBJ1-2
d_call: TRBD1
v_call: TRBV28
clone_size: -

cdr3_aa: CASAPGQLHGELFF
cdr3_nt: TGTGCCAGCGCCCCGGGACAACTCCACGGGGAGCTGTTTTTT
j_call: TRBJ2-2
d_call: -
v_call: TRBV9
clone_size: few

cdr3_aa: CASSPLTGKGTNEKLFF
cdr3_nt: TGCGCCAGCAGCCCTCTTACAGGGAAGGGAACTAATGAAAAACTGTTTTTT
j_call: TRBJ1-4
d_call: -
v_call: TRBV4-1
clone_size: -

cdr3_aa: CATSDRDRETYEQYF
cdr3_nt: TGTGCCACCAGCGACCGGGACAGAGAGACCTACGAGCAGTACTTC
j_call: TRBJ2-7
d_call: TRBD1
v_call: TRBV15
clone_size: -

cdr3_aa: CASSLAETQYF
cdr3_nt: TGCGCCAGCAGCTTAGCCGAGACCCAGTACTTC
j_call: TRBJ2-5
d_call: -
v_call: TRBV5-1
clone_size: -

cdr3_aa: CASVPTGVYGYTF
cdr3_nt: TGTGCCAGCGTGCCGACAGGGGTTTATGGCTACACCTTC
j_call: TRBJ1-2
d_call: TRBD1
v_call: TRBV6-1
clone_size: -

cdr3_aa: CASTPGLAANEQFF
cdr3_nt: TGCGCCAGCACCCCAGGACTAGCGGCCAATGAGCAGTTCTTC
j_call: TRBJ2-1
d_call: TRBD2
v_call: TRBV10-1
clone_size: -